The T cell receptor beta chain described here comes from a study of blood T cell repertoires in COVID-19. At the level of the study: Acute and convalescent COVID-19 samples came from the United States, Italy and Spain. Nucleic acid was either cDNA or gDNA, and it came from T cells, B-cell-depleted T cells, or PBMCs.

Per the study methods: Reference gene primer amplification yielded estimated nucleated cell counts. TCRdb's copy holds only in-frame clones and misses some; the assay was immunoSEQ multiplex PCR. The V and J calls and the clone size are those of that table, but D and trimming were determined from the DNA. The sample comprises around 220,000 clones, approximately 78% of which are singletons, and 10% rests with the top ten. The junction had 14 bases not matched to a gene; V was cut back by 6 bases and J by 2 bases. Per germline, CDR1 LNHDA and CDR2 SQIVND (reference sequence). CDR3 size: 17 residues. The sequence was obtained from a woman at least 80 years old with acute or convalescent COVID-19. This chain connects TRBV19 to TRBJ1-2, with 8 bases lining up with TRBD1. The sample taken for sequencing was peripheral blood. CDR3 amino acids: CASSSGVGNRGNYGYTF. CDR3 DNA: TGTGCCAGTAGCAGTGGTGTGGGGAACAGGGGGAACTATGGCTACACCTTC.